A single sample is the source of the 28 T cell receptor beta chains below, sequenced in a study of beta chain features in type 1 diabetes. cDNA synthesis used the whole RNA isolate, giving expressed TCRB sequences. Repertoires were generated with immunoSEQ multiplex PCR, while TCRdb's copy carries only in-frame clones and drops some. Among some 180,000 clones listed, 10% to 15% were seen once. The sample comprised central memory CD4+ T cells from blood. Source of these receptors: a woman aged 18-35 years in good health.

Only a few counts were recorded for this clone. The CDR3 here is CASSPSQGNTEAFF. The CDR3 coding sequence is TGTGCCAGCTCTCCCTCACAGGGCAACACTGAAGCTTTCTTT. The V call is TRBV18, the J call TRBJ1-1, with D possibly being TRBD1 (6 bases). CDR1 is KGHSH, CDR2 LQKENI, per germline. The CDR3 contains 14 residues. The germline V and J ends were trimmed by 6 bases and 2 bases, with 13 bases remaining between them. Drawing the rest from reference TRBV18 and TRBJ1-1, the complete variable domain is NAGVMQNPRHLVRRRGQEARLRCSPMKGHSHVYWYRQLPEEGLKFMVYLQKENIIDESGMPKERFSAEFPKEGPSILRIQQVVRGDSAAYFCASSPSQGNTEAFFGQGTRLTVV.

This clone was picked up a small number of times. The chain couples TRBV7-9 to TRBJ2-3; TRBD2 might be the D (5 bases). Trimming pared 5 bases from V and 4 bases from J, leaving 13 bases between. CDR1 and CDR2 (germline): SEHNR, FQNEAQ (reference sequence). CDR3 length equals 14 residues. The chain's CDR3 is CASSQRTPPDTQYF. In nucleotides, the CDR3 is TGTGCCAGCAGCCAACGGACTCCCCCAGATACGCAGTATTTT. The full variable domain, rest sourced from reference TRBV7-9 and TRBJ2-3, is DTGVSQNPRHKITKRGQNVTFRCDPISEHNRLYWYRQTLGQGPEFLTYFQNEAQLEKSRLLSDRFSAERPKGSFSTLEIQRTEQGDSAMYLCASSQRTPPDTQYFGPGTRLTVL.

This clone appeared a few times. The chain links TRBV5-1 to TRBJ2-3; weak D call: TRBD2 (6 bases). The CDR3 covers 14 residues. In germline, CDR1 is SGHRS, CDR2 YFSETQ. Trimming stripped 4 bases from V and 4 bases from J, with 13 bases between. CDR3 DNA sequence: TGCGCCAGCAGCCGGGACGGAGGGTCAGATACGCAGTATTTT. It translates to CASSRDGGSDTQYF.

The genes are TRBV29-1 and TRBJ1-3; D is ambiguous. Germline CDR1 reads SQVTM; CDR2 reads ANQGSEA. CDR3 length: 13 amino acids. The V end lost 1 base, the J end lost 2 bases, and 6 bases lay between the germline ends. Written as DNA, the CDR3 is TGCAGCGTTGAAGTAACGGCTGGAAACACCATATATTTT. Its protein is CSVEVTAGNTIYF.

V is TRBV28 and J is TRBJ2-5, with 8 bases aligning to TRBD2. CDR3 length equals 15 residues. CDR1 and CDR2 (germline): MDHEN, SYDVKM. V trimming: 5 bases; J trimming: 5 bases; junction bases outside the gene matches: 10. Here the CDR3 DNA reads TGTGCCAGCAGTGGCGCTAGCGGGCCGGATGAGACCCAGTACTTC. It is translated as CASSGASGPDETQYF.

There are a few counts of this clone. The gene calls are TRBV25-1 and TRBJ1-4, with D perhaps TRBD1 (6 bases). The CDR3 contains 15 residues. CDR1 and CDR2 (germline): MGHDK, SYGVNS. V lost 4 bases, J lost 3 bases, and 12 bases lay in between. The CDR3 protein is CASSVLGGPNEKLFF. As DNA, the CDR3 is TGTGCCAGCAGTGTTTTAGGGGGACCTAATGAAAAACTGTTTTTT.

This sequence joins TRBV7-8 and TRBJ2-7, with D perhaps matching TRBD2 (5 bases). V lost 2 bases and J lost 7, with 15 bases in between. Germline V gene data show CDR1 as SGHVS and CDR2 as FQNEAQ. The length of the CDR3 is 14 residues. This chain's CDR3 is CASSLRLPPGEQYF. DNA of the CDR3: TGTGCCAGCAGCTTACGCTTACCCCCGGGGGAGCAGTACTTC.

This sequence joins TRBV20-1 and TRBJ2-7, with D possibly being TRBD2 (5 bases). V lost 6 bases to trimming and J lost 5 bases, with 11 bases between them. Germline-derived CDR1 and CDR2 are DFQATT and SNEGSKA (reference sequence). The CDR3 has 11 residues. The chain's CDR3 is CSAKTKDEQYF. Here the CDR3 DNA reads TGCAGTGCCAAGACTAAGGACGAGCAGTACTTC.

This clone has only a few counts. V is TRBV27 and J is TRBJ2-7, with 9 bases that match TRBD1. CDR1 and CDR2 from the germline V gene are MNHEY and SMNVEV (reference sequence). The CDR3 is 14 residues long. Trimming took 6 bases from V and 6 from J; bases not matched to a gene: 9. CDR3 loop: CASRVGQGPSEQYF. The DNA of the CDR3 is TGTGCCAGCAGGGTGGGACAGGGCCCCTCCGAGCAGTACTTC.

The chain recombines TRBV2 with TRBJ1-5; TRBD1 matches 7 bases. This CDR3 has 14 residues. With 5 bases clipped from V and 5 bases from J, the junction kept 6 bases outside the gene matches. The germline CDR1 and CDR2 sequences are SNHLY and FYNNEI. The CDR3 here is CASSLRQGHQPQHF. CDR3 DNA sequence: TGTGCCAGCAGTCTCCGACAGGGCCATCAGCCCCAGCATTTT.

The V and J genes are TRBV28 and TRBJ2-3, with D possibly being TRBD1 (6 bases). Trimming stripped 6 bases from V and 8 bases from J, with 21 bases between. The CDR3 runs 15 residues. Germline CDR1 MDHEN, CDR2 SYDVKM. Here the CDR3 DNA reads TGTGCCAGCAGCACACAGGGTTCGAATCGGGGTACGCAGTATTTT. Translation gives CASSTQGSNRGTQYF.

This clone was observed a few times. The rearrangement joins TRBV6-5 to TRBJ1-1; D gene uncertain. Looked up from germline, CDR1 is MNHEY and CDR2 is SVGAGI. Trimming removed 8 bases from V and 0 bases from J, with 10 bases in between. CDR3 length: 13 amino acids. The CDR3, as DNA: TGTGCCAGCCAAGAGGACTTGAACACTGAAGCTTTCTTT. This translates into CASQEDLNTEAFF.

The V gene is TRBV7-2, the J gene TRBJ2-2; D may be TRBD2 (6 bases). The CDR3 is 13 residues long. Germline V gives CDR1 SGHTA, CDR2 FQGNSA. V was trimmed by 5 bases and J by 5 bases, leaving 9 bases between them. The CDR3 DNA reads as TGTGCCAGCAGCCGGGAGTTTACCGGGGAGCTGTTTTTT. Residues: CASSREFTGELFF.

The CDR3 region is CASSLSSGTYNEQFF. The DNA for the CDR3 is TGTGCCAGCAGCTTAAGTAGCGGGACATACAATGAGCAGTTCTTC. This chain links TRBV7-2 with TRBJ2-1; 8 bases fit TRBD2. Germline-derived CDR1 and CDR2 are SGHTA and FQGNSA. Trimming at V came to 2 bases and at J to 4 bases, leaving 4 bases not matched to a gene. The CDR3 spans 15 residues.

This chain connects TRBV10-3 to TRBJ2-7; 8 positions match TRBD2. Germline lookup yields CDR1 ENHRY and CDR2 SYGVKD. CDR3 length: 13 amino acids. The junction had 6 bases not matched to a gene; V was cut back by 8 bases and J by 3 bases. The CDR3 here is CAIGAGADYEQYF. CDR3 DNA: TGTGCCATCGGAGCGGGAGCGGACTACGAGCAGTACTTC.

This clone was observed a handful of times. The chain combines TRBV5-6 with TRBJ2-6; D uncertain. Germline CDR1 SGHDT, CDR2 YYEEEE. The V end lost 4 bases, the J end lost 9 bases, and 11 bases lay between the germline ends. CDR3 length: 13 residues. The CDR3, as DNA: TGTGCCAGCAGCCGGGTCGTGCACAACGTCCTGACTTTC. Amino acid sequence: CASSRVVHNVLTF. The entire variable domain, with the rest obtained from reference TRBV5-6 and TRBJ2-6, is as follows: DAGVTQSPTHLIKTRGQQVTLRCSPKSGHDTVSWYQQALGQGPQFIFQYYEEEERQRGNFPDRFSGHQFPNYSSELNVNALLLGDSALYLCASSRVVHNVLTFGAGSRLTVL.

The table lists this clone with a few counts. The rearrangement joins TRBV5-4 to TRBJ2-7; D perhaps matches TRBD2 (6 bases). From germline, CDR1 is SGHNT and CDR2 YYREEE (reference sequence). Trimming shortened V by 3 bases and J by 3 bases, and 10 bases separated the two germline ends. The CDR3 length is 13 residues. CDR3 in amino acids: CASSSSGDYEQYF. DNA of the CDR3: TGTGCCAGCAGCTCCTCGGGGGACTACGAGCAGTACTTC.

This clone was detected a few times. The CDR3: CASSLGTERQTQYF. The CDR3 DNA reads as TGCGCCAGCAGCTTGGGGACAGAACGGCAGACCCAGTACTTC. J is TRBJ2-5 and V is TRBV5-1, with a possible D match to TRBD1 (6 bases). Trimming took off 0 bases at V and 6 bases at J, with 12 bases between the two ends. Germline V gene sequence: CDR1 SGHRS, CDR2 YFSETQ. The CDR3 is 14 residues long.

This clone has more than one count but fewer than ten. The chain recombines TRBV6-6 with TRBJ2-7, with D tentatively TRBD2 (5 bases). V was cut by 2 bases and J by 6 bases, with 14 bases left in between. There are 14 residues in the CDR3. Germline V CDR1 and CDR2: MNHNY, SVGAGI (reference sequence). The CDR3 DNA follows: TGTGCCAGCAGTTACAGTCTAGCCTCCCGCGAGCAGTACTTC. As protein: CASSYSLASREQYF.

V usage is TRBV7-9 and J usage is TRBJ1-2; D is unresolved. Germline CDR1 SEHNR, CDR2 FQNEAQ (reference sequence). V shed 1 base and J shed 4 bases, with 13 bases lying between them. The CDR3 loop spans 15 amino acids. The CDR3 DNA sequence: TGTGCCAGCAGCTTAGGGCGGAGCAGCTTCTATGGCTACACCTTC. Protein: CASSLGRSSFYGYTF.

The CDR3 sequence: CASGQEGYGYTF. The DNA of the CDR3 is TGTGCCAGCGGACAGGAGGGATATGGCTACACCTTC. V is TRBV7-9 and J is TRBJ1-2, with 7 bases that match TRBD1. Germline V gene data show CDR1 as SEHNR and CDR2 as FQNEAQ (reference sequence). After removal of 8 bases from V and 5 bases from J, the junction contained 5 bases not matched to a gene. This CDR3 has 12 amino acids.

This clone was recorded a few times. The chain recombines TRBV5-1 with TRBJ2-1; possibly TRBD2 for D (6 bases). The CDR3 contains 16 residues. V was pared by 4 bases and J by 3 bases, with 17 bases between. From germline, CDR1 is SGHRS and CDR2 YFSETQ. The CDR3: CASSAGTTVFYNEQFF. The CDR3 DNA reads TGCGCCAGCAGCGCGGGGACCACAGTTTTCTACAATGAGCAGTTCTTC.

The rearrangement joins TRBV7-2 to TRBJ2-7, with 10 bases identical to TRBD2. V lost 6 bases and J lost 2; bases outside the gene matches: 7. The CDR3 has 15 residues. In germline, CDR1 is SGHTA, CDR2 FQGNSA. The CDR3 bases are TGTGCCAGCAGTTTGACCGGGACTAGCGCCTACGAGCAGTACTTC. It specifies CASSLTGTSAYEQYF.

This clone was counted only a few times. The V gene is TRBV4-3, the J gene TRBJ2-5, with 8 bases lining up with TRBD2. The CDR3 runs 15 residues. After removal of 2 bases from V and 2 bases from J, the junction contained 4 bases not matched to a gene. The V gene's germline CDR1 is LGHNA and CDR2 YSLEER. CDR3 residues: CASSQNGLAQETQYF. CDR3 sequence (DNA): TGCGCCAGCAGCCAAAACGGACTAGCTCAAGAGACCCAGTACTTC.

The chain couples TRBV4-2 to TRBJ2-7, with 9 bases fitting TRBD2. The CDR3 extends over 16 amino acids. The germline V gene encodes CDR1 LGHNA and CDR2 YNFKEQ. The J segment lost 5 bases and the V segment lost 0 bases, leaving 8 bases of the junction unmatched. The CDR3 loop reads CASSQDSAGGRNEQYF. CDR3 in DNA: TGTGCCAGCAGCCAAGATTCCGCGGGAGGGAGAAACGAGCAGTACTTC.

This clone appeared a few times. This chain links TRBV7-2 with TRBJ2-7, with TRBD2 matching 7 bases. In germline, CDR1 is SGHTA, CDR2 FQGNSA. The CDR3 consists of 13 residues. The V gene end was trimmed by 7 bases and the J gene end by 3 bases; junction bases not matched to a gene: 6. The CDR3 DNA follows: TGTGCCAGCACCCGGGACTATCGCTACGAGCAGTACTTC. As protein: CASTRDYRYEQYF.

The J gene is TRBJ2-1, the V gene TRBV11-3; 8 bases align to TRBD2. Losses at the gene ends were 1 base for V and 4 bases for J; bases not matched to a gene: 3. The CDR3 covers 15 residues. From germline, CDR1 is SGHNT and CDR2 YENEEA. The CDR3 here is CASSLAGGGYNEQFF. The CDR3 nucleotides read TGTGCCAGCAGCTTAGCGGGAGGGGGGTACAATGAGCAGTTCTTC.

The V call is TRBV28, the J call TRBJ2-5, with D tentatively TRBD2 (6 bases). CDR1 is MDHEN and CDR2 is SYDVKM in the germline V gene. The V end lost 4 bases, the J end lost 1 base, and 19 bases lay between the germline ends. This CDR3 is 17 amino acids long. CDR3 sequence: CASSSPLGGATQETQYF. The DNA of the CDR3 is TGTGCCAGCAGTTCCCCCCTCGGGGGAGCCACCCAAGAGACCCAGTACTTC.